These 24 T cell receptor beta chains were sequenced from one sample in a study of tissue T cells after allogeneic stem cell transplantation. Time point: mouse harvest day 7 after allogeneic transplant. Tail vein injection delivered 10^7 T-cell-depleted bone marrow cells and 10^6 splenic CD5+ T cells. Sequencing was performed with immunoSEQ multiplex PCR; in TCRdb, only in-frame clones are kept and a portion is missing. Seen here are about 7,900 clones, more than 35% observed once, and the top ten hold 7% to 8.5%. Sample: gut tissue. Receptors were obtained from a female BALB/c mouse given C57BL/6 T cells with graft-versus-host disease after an allogeneic hematopoietic cell transplant.

To note about this clone: Gene names and germline match the mouse. The part of the CDR3 DNA that was read is TGTGCCAGCAGTCCCAACTATAATTCGCCCCTCTAC. It yields the protein CASSPNYNSPLY. The whole CDR3 reads CASSPNYNSPLYF. The chain employs TRBV26 and TRBJ1-6; D remains ambiguous. The CDR3 end is not reached by the read, which stops 1 residue before it; the germline J gene fills it in. TRBJ1-6 carries the ORF label, with uncertain function. CDR1 KGHPV and CDR2 FQNQEV come from the germline V gene (reference sequence). The CDR3 extends over 13 amino acids. Trimming took off 4 bases at V and 3 bases at J, with 4 bases between the two ends.

A word on this clone: Gene names follow the mouse nomenclature. The missing CDR3 end, 1 residue past where the read stops, is filled in from the germline J gene. The V and J genes are TRBV15 and TRBJ2-1; TRBD2 aligns across 12 bases. The germline V gene encodes CDR1 SGHND and CDR2 FRSKSL. The length of the CDR3 is 16 residues. V shed 5 bases, J shed 3 bases, and the junction held 5 bases outside the gene matches. The CDR3 protein is CASSPGTGGSYAEQFF. The sequenced part of the CDR3 DNA is TGTGCCAGCAGTCCCGGGACTGGGGGGTCCTATGCTGAGCAGTTC.

This clone was picked up one time. Genes and germline come from the mouse. The read ends 1 residue shy of where the CDR3 ends; the end is completed using the germline J gene. This chain connects TRBV12-1 to TRBJ1-3; D remains ambiguous. Germline loops: CDR1 SGHSN, CDR2 HYEKVE. The ends were cut back, 2 bases at V and 0 bases at J, with 7 bases in the middle. CDR3 length: 14 amino acids. CDR3 DNA, as far as it was read: TGTGCCAGCTCTCACACAAGTTCTGGAAATACGCTCTAT. Translating it yields CASSHTSSGNTLY. In full, the CDR3 reads CASSHTSSGNTLYF.

Worth noting for this clone: Any gene name here is a mouse gene name. From the germline J gene comes the end of the CDR3, since the read stops 1 residue before it. The chain combines TRBV16 with TRBJ2-1; 10 bases align to TRBD2. Germline CDR1 and CDR2: SGHSA and FRNQAP. Germline trimming cut 1 base from V and 4 bases from J; bases unmatched to any gene: 1. The CDR3 contains 15 residues. CDR3 amino acids: CASSLATGGYAEQFF. The part of the CDR3 DNA that was read is TGTGCAAGCAGCTTAGCGACTGGGGGGTATGCTGAGCAGTTC.

This clone was counted a single time. The germline and genes are mouse ones. The read finishes 1 residue shy of the CDR3 end, and the germline J gene is used to complete it. The chain joins TRBV26 to TRBJ1-4, with D hard to call. With 3 bases removed from V and 4 bases from J, the gap between germline ends came to 3 bases. Germline loops: CDR1 KGHPV, CDR2 FQNQEV (reference sequence). This CDR3 spans 12 amino acids. CDR3 bases read: TGTGCCAGCAGTCTCAGCAACGAAAGATTATTT. This encodes CASSLSNERLF. The complete CDR3 reads CASSLSNERLFF.

This clone is labeled as medium-sized. The gene names given are mouse names. The read terminates 1 residue before the CDR3 end, so the remaining end is supplied by the germline J gene. This sequence joins TRBV26 and TRBJ2-3; the D is unclear. The CDR3 totals 14 residues. Trimming removed 0 bases at V and 2 bases at J, with 6 bases between. Germline CDR1 is KGHPV and CDR2 is FQNQEV (reference sequence). The CDR3: CASSLSPFAETLYF. CDR3 DNA (partial): TGTGCCAGCAGTCTGTCACCATTTGCAGAAACGCTGTAT.

By its share, this clone is medium-sized. The genes and germline here are from mouse. The sequenced fragment ends 1 residue before the CDR3 boundary, so the rest is inferred from the germline J gene. The chain links TRBV5 to TRBJ2-7, with 10 bases that match TRBD2. CDR1 LGHNA and CDR2 YNLKQL come from the germline V gene (reference sequence). This CDR3 spans 14 amino acids. Unmatched junction bases numbered 4, after V lost 4 bases and J lost 4 bases. The CDR3 here is CASSPSGGAYEQYF. The DNA read from the CDR3 is TGTGCCAGCAGCCCCTCTGGGGGGGCGTATGAACAGTAC.

A word on this clone: Germline and genes: mouse. This chain's CDR3 is CASSYRDRGADYTF. Partial CDR3 DNA: TGTGCCAGCAGCTACCGGGACAGGGGAGCCGACTACACC. The chain combines TRBV3 with TRBJ1-2, with 10 positions matching TRBD1. The read is 1 residue too short to cover the CDR3 end, so that end is filled in from the germline J gene. Germline values: CDR1 SNHLY, CDR2 FYNGKV (reference sequence). Trimming at V came to 4 bases and at J to 6 bases, leaving 5 bases not matched to a gene. The length of the CDR3 is 14 residues.

By frequency in the sample, this clone is medium-sized (0.01 to 0.1%). Gene names and germline match the mouse. The CDR3 end falls 1 residue outside the read, so it is completed with the germline J gene. The rearrangement links TRBV1 to TRBJ2-7, with 9 bases lining up with TRBD1. Germline assignment: CDR1 NSQYPW and CDR2 LRSPGD (reference sequence). J lost 7 bases, V lost 1 base, and 2 bases had no gene match. CDR3 length: 13 residues. CDR3 region: CTCSAGTGAEQYF. The CDR3 bases that were read are TGCACCTGCAGTGCAGGGACAGGGGCCGAACAGTAC.

A remark on this clone: Gene names are mouse gene names. The read ends 1 residue before the CDR3 terminus; that terminus is restored from the germline J gene. The rearrangement uses TRBV23 and TRBJ1-2; TRBD1 reflects the table's D call only, with no check against the DNA. This CDR3 comprises 13 residues. Germline assignment: CDR1 KGHTA and CDR2 FQNQQP. CDR3 loop: CSSRTGLNSDYTF. The CDR3 DNA, read in part, is TGCTCCAGCAGGACAGGGCTGAACTCCGACTACACC. The whole variable domain, filled in from reference TRBV23 and TRBJ1-2, reads DAAVTQKPRYLIKMKGQEAEMKCIPEKGHTAVFWYQQKQSKELKFLIYFQNQQPLDQIDMVKERFSAVCPSSSLCSLGIRTCEAEDSALYLCSSRTGLNSDYTFGSGTRLLVI.

Points on this clone: Mouse gene names apply. The CDR3 end falls 1 residue outside the read, so it is completed with the germline J gene. This chain connects TRBV26 to TRBJ1-1; D call uncertain. The CDR3 has 13 amino acids. Germline-derived CDR1 and CDR2 are KGHPV and FQNQEV (reference sequence). Trimming removed 0 bases from V and 4 bases from J, with 6 bases in between. The sequenced part of the CDR3 DNA is TGTGCCAGCAGTCTGTCGCGGTTCACAGAAGTCTTC. Its translation is CASSLSRFTEVF. The full CDR3 sequence reads CASSLSRFTEVFF.

Comments on this clone: The listed genes are named as in mouse. The observed sequence ends 1 residue before the CDR3 terminus, with the missing tail filled in from the germline J gene. The chain has TRBV3 and TRBJ2-4, with TRBD1 matching 10 bases. Germline V CDR1 and CDR2: SNHLY, FYNGKV (reference sequence). This CDR3 has 13 residues. V gave up 4 bases and J gave up 7 bases; unmatched junction bases: 2. The DNA read from the CDR3 is TGTGCCAGCAGCTCCGACAGGGGGCACACCTTGTAC. It yields the protein CASSSDRGHTLY. The entire CDR3 protein reads CASSSDRGHTLYF.

This clone has just a few counts. Mouse names are used for the genes. CDR3 sequence: CTCSAGLGGSYEQYF. CDR3 bases read: TGCACCTGCAGTGCGGGACTGGGGGGTTCTTATGAACAGTAC. The chain links TRBV1 to TRBJ2-7, with 12 bases aligning to TRBD2. The sequence runs out 1 residue before the end of the CDR3; the remainder is reconstructed from the germline J gene. CDR3 length: 15 amino acids. Germline lookup yields CDR1 NSQYPW and CDR2 LRSPGD (reference sequence). J gave up 4 bases and V 3 bases, and 4 bases lay outside the gene matches.

This clone appeared a few times. Here the gene names and germline are mouse. Sequencing ends 1 residue short of the CDR3 end; the germline J gene provides the rest. V gene TRBV26 combines with J gene TRBJ1-2, with D perhaps matching TRBD1 (6 bases). Germline loops: CDR1 KGHPV, CDR2 FQNQEV (reference sequence). Between the trimmed V and J ends, which lost 4 bases and 4 bases, there was a span of 10 bases. The CDR3 has 13 amino acids. CDR3 sequence: CASSPTGSSDYTF. Partial CDR3 DNA: TGTGCCAGCAGTCCGACAGGCTCCTCCGACTACACC.

As for this clone: The genes and germline here are from mouse. The read stops 1 residue short of the end of the CDR3; the missing end is completed from the germline J gene. This chain connects TRBV15 to TRBJ2-4; 10 positions match TRBD2. Germline V gene lookup returns CDR1 SGHND and CDR2 FRSKSL. The CDR3 has 16 amino acids. V shed 3 bases and J 0 bases; nucleotides not matched to a gene: 3. Partial CDR3 DNA: TGTGCCAGCAGTTTTGGCTGGGGGGGCAGTCAAAACACCTTGTAC. The encoded protein is CASSFGWGGSQNTLY. The full CDR3 protein reads CASSFGWGGSQNTLYF.

Turning to this clone: Gene names and germline match the mouse. The DNA read from the CDR3 is TGTGCCAGCACCCTCGACAGTGCAGAAACGCTGTAT. Protein: CASTLDSAETLY. The whole CDR3 reads CASTLDSAETLYF. The V call is TRBV19, the J call TRBJ2-3; D remains unclear. From the germline J gene comes the end of the CDR3, since the read stops 1 residue before it. Trimming pared 6 bases from V and 0 bases from J, leaving 8 bases between. The CDR3 contains 13 residues. Germline V gene lookup returns CDR1 FNHDT and CDR2 SITEND (reference sequence).

Note on this clone: Gene names are mouse gene names. The CDR3 is cut off 1 residue early in the read; its end comes from the germline J gene. The J gene is TRBJ2-1, the V gene TRBV19; 9 bases line up with TRBD2. CDR1 and CDR2 from the germline V gene are FNHDT and SITEND (reference sequence). This CDR3 is 15 amino acids long. Losses at the gene ends were 4 bases for V and 6 bases for J; bases not matched to a gene: 8. CDR3 DNA, as far as it was read: TGTGCCAGCAGTCCCAGACTGGGGGTCGTTGCTGAGCAGTTC. Amino acids: CASSPRLGVVAEQF. The entire CDR3 sequence reads CASSPRLGVVAEQFF.

A word on this clone: Genes and germline are mouse. The DNA ends 1 residue before the CDR3 does, and the rest of the CDR3 is filled in from the germline J gene. The sample has other DNA sequences that encode this CDR3 too. The chain carries TRBV26 and TRBJ1-3; D uncertain. Germline-derived CDR1 and CDR2 are KGHPV and FQNQEV (reference sequence). The CDR3 extends over 14 amino acids. V lost 2 bases to trimming and J lost 0 bases, with 5 bases between them. Incomplete CDR3 DNA: TGTGCCAGCAGTCTGGCAAATTCTGGAAATACGCTCTAT. Its translation: CASSLANSGNTLY. The complete CDR3 reads CASSLANSGNTLYF.

On this clone itself: The gene symbols are mouse symbols. The DNA ends 1 residue before the CDR3 does, and the rest of the CDR3 is filled in from the germline J gene. This sample includes further DNA sequences coding for the same CDR3. The chain joins TRBV23 to TRBJ2-1. Germline V gene sequence: CDR1 KGHTA, CDR2 FQNQQP. The CDR3 totals 13 residues. The part of the CDR3 DNA that was read is TGCTCCAGCAGTCGGCAGAACTATGCTGAGCAGTTC. It translates to CSSSRQNYAEQF. The complete CDR3 reads CSSSRQNYAEQFF.

This clone was counted between two and nine times. The gene names here belong to mouse. The read stops 1 residue short of the end of the CDR3; the missing end is completed from the germline J gene. V and J are TRBV26 and TRBJ1-4; no clear D gene. The V and J ends lost 5 bases and 4 bases respectively, with 5 bases between them. The CDR3 totals 12 residues. CDR1 is KGHPV, CDR2 FQNQEV, per germline (reference sequence). The covered CDR3 bases are TGTGCCAGCAGTATCTACAACGAAAGATTATTT. Protein product: CASSIYNERLF. The CDR3 in full is CASSIYNERLFF.

About this clone itself: The gene names here belong to mouse. The CDR3 end falls 1 residue outside the read, so it is completed with the germline J gene. The V call is TRBV26, the J call TRBJ1-1; D possibly corresponds to TRBD1 (5 bases). The germline V gene has CDR1 KGHPV and CDR2 FQNQEV (reference sequence). This CDR3 is 13 amino acids long. With 4 bases removed from V and 2 bases from J, the gap between germline ends came to 8 bases. The DNA read from the CDR3 is TGTGCCAGCAGTCCCGACAGTAACACAGAAGTCTTC. Protein sequence: CASSPDSNTEVF. The whole CDR3 sequence is CASSPDSNTEVFF.

Regarding this clone: Here the gene names and germline are mouse. The read ends 1 residue early relative to the CDR3; the germline J gene fills the gap. The chain uses TRBV26 and TRBJ2-7; D is undetermined. This CDR3 contains 12 residues. The V and J ends lost 2 bases and 4 bases respectively, with 6 bases between them. Germline V gene sequence: CDR1 KGHPV, CDR2 FQNQEV (reference sequence). The sequenced part of the CDR3 DNA is TGTGCCAGCAGTCTGAGTGTTTATGAACAGTAC. This codes for CASSLSVYEQY. The entire CDR3 is CASSLSVYEQYF.

With respect to this clone: One junction end does not reproduce the germline sequence, and a read error may be involved. The gene symbols are mouse symbols. Sequencing ends 1 residue short of the CDR3 end; the germline J gene provides the rest. The genes are TRBV1 and TRBJ2-3, with 9 bases that match TRBD1. Germline V gene data show CDR1 as NSQYPW and CDR2 as LRSPGD (reference sequence). This CDR3 spans 15 amino acids. The CDR3 sequence: CTCRHGQGPAETLYF. The CDR3 DNA, read in part, is TGCACCTGCAGGCACGGACAGGGGCCTGCAGAAACCCTGTAT.

Note on this clone: Any gene name here is a mouse gene name. The read ends 1 residue early relative to the CDR3; the germline J gene fills the gap. The chain employs TRBV29 and TRBJ1-2, with 9 bases fitting TRBD1. V shed 2 bases, J shed 2 bases, and the junction held 3 bases outside the gene matches. This CDR3 is 15 amino acids long. In germline, CDR1 is MSHET, CDR2 SYDVDS. The CDR3 DNA, read in part, is TGTGCTAGCAGTTTAGGGACAGGGAAGAACTCCGACTACACC. Translation: CASSLGTGKNSDYT. The whole CDR3 region reads CASSLGTGKNSDYTF.